This T cell receptor beta chain derives from a study of blood T cell repertoires in COVID-19. Turning to the study itself: Acute-phase and convalescent COVID-19 samples originated in the United States, Italy and Spain. T cells, B-cell-depleted T cells, or PBMCs supplied cDNA or gDNA.

CDR3 length: 14 residues. V lost 5 bases and J lost 0, with 8 bases in between. Germline V gene data show CDR1 as LGHDT and CDR2 as YNNKEL (reference sequence). Study processing details: Amplifying reference gene primers gave estimates of nucleated cell counts. Only in-frame clones appear in the TCRdb table, and some are missing; sequencing was by immunoSEQ multiplex PCR. V and J calls and clone size are copied from that table; D and trimming were computed from the DNA. The data hold 100,000 to 120,000 clones, with around 89% observed a single time. Sequencing was performed on peripheral blood. The J gene is TRBJ1-3, the V gene TRBV3-1 (or the pseudogene TRBV3-2), with D perhaps TRBD1 (5 bases). The source is a woman between 50 and 59 years old with acute or convalescent COVID-19. The CDR3 bases are TGTGCCAGCAGCGACAGTAGCTCTGGAAACACCATATATTTT. As protein: CASSDSSSGNTIYF.